Listed below are T cell receptor beta chains from one sample, sequenced in a study of blood T cell repertoires in COVID-19. Produced via immunoSEQ multiplex PCR; TCRdb's table is partial and in-frame only. The sample consists of around 250,000 clones, around 83% of them appearing once. The sequenced material came from peripheral blood. The receptor set was obtained from a man older than 75 with acute or convalescent COVID-19. The CDR3 runs from the conserved cysteine through the conserved F or W. Size is stated for part of the rows, as once, few or many counts, or as a class when the clone is expanded.

CASSRGREGPSPLHF,-,TRBV28,TRBJ1-6
CAISAAGEDTQYF,once,TRBV10-3,TRBJ2-3
CASSQVQGVGTDTQYF,-,TRBV4-1,TRBJ2-3
CASSPDSSGSYEQYF,-,TRBV18,TRBJ2-7
CASRLSLEVDGYTF,-,TRBV6-5,TRBJ1-2
CASSEQGQGNELFF,-,TRBV2,TRBJ2-1
CASSLDREAFF,-,TRBV7-9,TRBJ1-1
CASSQDRLNTGELFF,-,TRBV19,TRBJ2-2
CASSEWVGTENYGYTF,-,TRBV6-1,TRBJ1-2
CASNPIAGGTPSTDTQYF,few,TRBV2,TRBJ2-3
CASSLWTGRGTEAFF,-,TRBV5-6,TRBJ1-1
CASSLIGTAISNTGELFF,many,TRBV28,TRBJ2-2
CASSLRLVSGANVLTF,-,TRBV27,TRBJ2-6
CASSQGPRNNEQFF,-,TRBV4-2,TRBJ2-1
CASSEVTAHNEQFF,-,TRBV2,TRBJ2-1
CASSFASGVQETQYF,-,TRBV5-1,TRBJ2-5
CATSDHKNTEAFF,-,TRBV24-1,TRBJ1-1
CASSPLQGSGANVLTF,-,TRBV18,TRBJ2-6
CASQYGTSGVDSTDTQYF,-,TRBV2,TRBJ2-3
CASSTGQRNEKLFF,-,TRBV19,TRBJ1-4
CASSLLRETQYF,-,TRBV28,TRBJ2-5
CASSVGPSSGTSSLETQYF,-,TRBV9,TRBJ2-5
CASSETPLAGRHNEQFF,-,TRBV28,TRBJ2-1
CASSPGRGYGYTF,-,TRBV6-1,TRBJ1-2
CASSPTTGGKSWYGYTF,-,TRBV3-1/TRBV3-2,TRBJ1-2
CASSSPARATEAFF,many,TRBV28,TRBJ1-1
CASSSYPGTSGATDTQYF,-,TRBV25-1,TRBJ2-3
CASSSGPTNYGYTF,-,TRBV5-5,TRBJ1-2
CASSPGGPSPLHF,-,TRBV18,TRBJ1-6
CASSFGQGPTGELFF,-,TRBV7-2,TRBJ2-2
CASSFAGGFSGNTIYF,-,TRBV11-2,TRBJ1-3
CASSATLLETQYF,few,TRBV10-1,TRBJ2-5
CAWTSGSGANVLTF,-,TRBV30,TRBJ2-6
CASTGEGYNYGYTF,-,TRBV30,TRBJ1-2
CASSLGAGSGNEQFF,few,TRBV7-3,TRBJ2-1
CAWSVGTQETQYF,-,TRBV30,TRBJ2-5
CASSLRGGPANTEAFF,-,TRBV19,TRBJ1-1
CASSLDRFLGGYTF,-,TRBV5-6,TRBJ1-2
CASSEGPAYEQYF,-,TRBV2,TRBJ2-7
CASIAEQGTYEQYF,-,TRBV2,TRBJ2-7
CASASRDFTNTQYF,few,TRBV6-5,TRBJ2-3
CASSLWTSGGSPDTQYF,-,TRBV28,TRBJ2-3
CASSFLGTGVTDTQYF,-,TRBV7-2,TRBJ2-3
CASSPLTSNNEQFF,-,TRBV18,TRBJ2-1